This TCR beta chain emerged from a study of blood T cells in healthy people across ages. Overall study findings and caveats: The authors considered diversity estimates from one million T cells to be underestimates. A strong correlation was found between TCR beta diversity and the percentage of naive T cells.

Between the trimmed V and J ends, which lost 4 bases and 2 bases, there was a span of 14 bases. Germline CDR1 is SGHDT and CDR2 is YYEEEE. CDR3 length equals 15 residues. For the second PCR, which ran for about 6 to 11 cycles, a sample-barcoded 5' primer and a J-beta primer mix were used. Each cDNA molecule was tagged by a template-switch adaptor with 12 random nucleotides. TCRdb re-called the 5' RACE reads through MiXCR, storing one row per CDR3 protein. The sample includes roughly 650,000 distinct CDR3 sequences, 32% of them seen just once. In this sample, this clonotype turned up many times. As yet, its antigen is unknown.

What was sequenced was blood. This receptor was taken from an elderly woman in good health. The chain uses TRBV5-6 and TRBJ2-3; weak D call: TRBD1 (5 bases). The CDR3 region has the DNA TGTGCCAGCAGCATCCTTGTGGGGCTCACAGATACGCAGTATTTT. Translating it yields CASSILVGLTDTQYF.